The rows below give T cell receptor beta chains drawn from one sample of a study of identical twins. TCRdb re-analysed the 5' RACE reads in MiXCR, keeping a single row per CDR3 protein. The data hold 550,000 to 800,000 distinct CDR3 sequences, with under 8.5% observed a single time. Separately, the same data were catalogued under a study of yellow fever vaccine responses in identical twins.

The sequenced material came from PBMCs. All receptors come from a woman aged 18-35 years in good health. Each CDR3 is given with its conserved first and last residue.

v_gene: TRBV11-3; CDR3aa: CASSLDLAGDSEQYF
v_gene: TRBV5-4; CDR3aa: CASSFFGGARDTQYF
v_gene: TRBV5-1; CDR3aa: CASSSTVNTGELFF
v_gene: TRBV6-5; CDR3aa: CASSYQQGAGGELFF
v_gene: TRBV6-1; CDR3aa: CASTWGRGTDTQYF
v_gene: TRBV10-3; CDR3aa: CAISESRASRRTDTQYF
v_gene: TRBV5-1; CDR3aa: CASSLDPGGTSYEQYF
v_gene: TRBV12-3/TRBV12-4; CDR3aa: CASSQGTRTSYEQYF
v_gene: TRBV7-3; CDR3aa: CASSPTSGSLYEQFF
v_gene: TRBV6-4; CDR3aa: CASSDGTSVDNEQFF
v_gene: TRBV10-3; CDR3aa: CAISDGTSGSDEQFF
v_gene: TRBV6-1; CDR3aa: CASSPGRVSNEKLFF
v_gene: TRBV20-1; CDR3aa: CSASLAGGPGDTQYF
v_gene: TRBV21-1; CDR3aa: CASSCRGTQYF
v_gene: TRBV10-2; CDR3aa: CGSSGGNTGELFF
v_gene: TRBV7-6; CDR3aa: CASTKGLPGTEAFF
v_gene: TRBV5-1; CDR3aa: CASSLVGSRGTTEAFF
v_gene: TRBV5-1; CDR3aa: CASSLGTGGRGTDTQYF
v_gene: TRBV4-2; CDR3aa: CASSHLSQDTGELFF
v_gene: TRBV28; CDR3aa: CASSPPVGEGYEQFF
v_gene: TRBV20-1; CDR3aa: CSAGDNEQFF